This T cell receptor beta chain was identified during a study of CD8 T cells in ankylosing spondylitis. In germline, CDR1 is ENHRY, CDR2 SYGVKD. Trimming took off 3 bases at V and 11 bases at J, with 17 bases between the two ends. There are 14 residues in the CDR3. Making the TCR beta libraries involved quantitative 5'-RACE with molecular barcodes. One entry per CDR3 protein results from TCRdb running MiXCR on the 5' RACE reads. This table holds under 250,000 distinct CDR3 sequences, roughly a tenth found once. The study, taken as a whole, reports: There were earlier reports of some motif variants in reactive arthritis synovial fluid and blood. Blood of patients with ankylosing spondylitis appeared to be characterized by a TCR beta motif of about 8 highly homologous variants. Disease-linked clones were reportedly significantly enriched in matched ankylosing spondylitis synovial fluid.

This clonotype has ten or more counts. Its cognate antigen is unknown. Input material: blood, either unsorted or a sorted T cell fraction (not recorded which). The chain combines TRBV10-3 with TRBJ2-1; D unclear. This receptor was identified in a male donor with ankylosing spondylitis or in good health (not recorded which). In nucleotides, the CDR3 is TGTGCCATCAGTGATTGGACCGCCCCGGACCAGCAGTTCTTC. Amino acid sequence: CAISDWTAPDQQFF.